One sample yielded the 5 T cell receptor beta chains listed below, sequenced in a study of response to subunit inactivated influenza vaccine (dated by TCRdb to between 2018 and 2020). Library construction relied on RT-PCR. Instrument used: Illumina HiSeq 2500. TCRdb reran the public reads through fastp at Q25 and MiXCR, keeping productive beta chains. Rows merge per CDR3 protein into single entries with the most common DNA and genes. This sample comprises hundreds of thousands of distinct CDR3 sequences, 15% to 20% of them detected only once. The ten largest clones add up to less than 4% of the sample. The sample consisted of CD4+ T cells sorted from PBMCs, taken less than 30 months after vaccination. Every receptor here comes from a man aged 50-75 years who received an inactivated influenza vaccine. Donor details come from another sample of the same person, matched by shared clones.

The chain joins TRBV14 to TRBJ2-7; possible D gene TRBD2, 5 bases. The CDR3 totals 12 residues. CDR1 is SGHDN and CDR2 is FVKESK in the germline V gene. Trimming took 1 base from V and 5 from J, leaving 6 bases between them. Here the CDR3 reads CASSQAGNEQYF. The DNA for the CDR3 is TGTGCCAGCAGCCAAGCCGGGAACGAGCAGTACTTC.

A few counts support this clonotype. The chain joins TRBV4-3 to TRBJ1-2; D gene ambiguous. CDR1 and CDR2 from the germline V gene are LGHNA and YSLEER. The CDR3 covers 15 residues. Trimming took off 3 bases at V and 4 bases at J, with 15 bases between the two ends. The chain's CDR3 is CASSQGRGRTYGYTF. In DNA form, the CDR3 reads TGCGCCAGCAGCCAGGGCCGCGGCAGAACCTATGGCTACACCTTC.

This clonotype is a singleton in its sample. The gene calls are TRBV15 and TRBJ2-5; 8 bases agree with TRBD2. The ends lost 0 bases at V and 0 bases at J; junction bases unmatched: 9. The CDR3 totals 18 residues. CDR1 LNHNV and CDR2 YYDKDF come from the germline V gene (reference sequence). The CDR3 spells CATSRDRGGSFYQETQYF. CDR3 bases: TGTGCCACCAGCAGAGATCGGGGGGGGTCGTTCTACCAAGAGACCCAGTACTTC.

This clonotype was detected ten times or more. This chain connects TRBV19 to TRBJ2-2; D remains ambiguous. V dropped 7 bases and J dropped 1 base, with 16 bases sitting between them. Germline CDR1 reads LNHDA; CDR2 reads SQIVND (reference sequence). The CDR3 consists of 16 residues. CDR3 sequence (DNA): TGTGCCAGTACGGCAAGCAGGAAGCGGAACACCGGGGAGCTGTTTTTT. It is translated as CASTASRKRNTGELFF.

This clonotype was detected only a few times. The junction differs from germline at one of its ends, possibly a read error. The J gene is TRBJ2-7, the V gene TRBV2; perhaps TRBD1 as D (5 bases). Germline V gives CDR1 SNHLY, CDR2 FYNNEI. This CDR3 comprises 12 residues. CDR3 amino acids: CAGRTTIYEQYF. The CDR3 bases are TGTGCCGGCAGGACAACCATATACGAGCAGTACTTC.